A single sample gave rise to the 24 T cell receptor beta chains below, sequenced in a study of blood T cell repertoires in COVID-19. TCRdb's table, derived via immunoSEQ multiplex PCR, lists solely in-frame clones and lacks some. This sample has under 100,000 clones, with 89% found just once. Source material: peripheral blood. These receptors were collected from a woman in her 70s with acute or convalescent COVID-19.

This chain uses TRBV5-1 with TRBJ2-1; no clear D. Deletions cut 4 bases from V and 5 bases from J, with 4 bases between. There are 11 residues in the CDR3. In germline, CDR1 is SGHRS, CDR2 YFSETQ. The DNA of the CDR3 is TGCGCCAGCAGCCCCGACAATGAGCAGTTCTTC. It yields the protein CASSPDNEQFF. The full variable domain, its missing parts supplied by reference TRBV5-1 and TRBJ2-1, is KAGVTQTPRYLIKTRGQQVTLSCSPISGHRSVSWYQQTPGQGLQFLFEYFSETQRNKGNFPGRFSGRQFSNSRSEMNVSTLELGDSALYLCASSPDNEQFFGPGTRLTVL.

DNA of the CDR3: TGCGCCAGCAGCTCCGGGAGCCCAGGGGAGACCCAGTACTTC. Its translation is CASSSGSPGETQYF. This sequence joins TRBV5-1 and TRBJ2-5, with D possibly TRBD2 on 6 matching bases. Germline V gives CDR1 SGHRS, CDR2 YFSETQ. This CDR3 is built from 14 residues. Trimming left V 3 bases short and J 5 bases short, with 14 bases between.

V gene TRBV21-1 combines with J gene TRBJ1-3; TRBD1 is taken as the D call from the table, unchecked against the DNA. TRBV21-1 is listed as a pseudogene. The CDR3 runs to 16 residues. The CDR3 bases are TGTGCCAGGAATTCACAGGGCACGCACTCTGGAAACACCATATATTTT. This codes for CARNSQGTHSGNTIYF.

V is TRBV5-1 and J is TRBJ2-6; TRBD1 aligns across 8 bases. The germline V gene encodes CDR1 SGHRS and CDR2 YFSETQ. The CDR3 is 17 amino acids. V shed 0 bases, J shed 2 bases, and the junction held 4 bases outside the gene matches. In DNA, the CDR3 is TGCGCCAGCAGCTTGGGGACAGGGCCGGCTGGGGCCAACGTCCTGACTTTC. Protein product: CASSLGTGPAGANVLTF.

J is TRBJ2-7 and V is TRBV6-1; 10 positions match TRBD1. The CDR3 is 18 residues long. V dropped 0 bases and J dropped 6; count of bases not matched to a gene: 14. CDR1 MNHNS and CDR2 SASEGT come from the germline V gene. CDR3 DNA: TGTGCCAGCAGTGAAGCCCACGGGTCGCCTCGGGACAGGGGCGAGCAGTACGTC. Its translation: CASSEAHGSPRDRGEQYV.

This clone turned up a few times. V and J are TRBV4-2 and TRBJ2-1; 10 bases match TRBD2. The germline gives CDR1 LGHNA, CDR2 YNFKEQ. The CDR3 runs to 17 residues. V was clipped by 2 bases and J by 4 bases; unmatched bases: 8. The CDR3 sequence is CASSQPSGRPPYNEQFF. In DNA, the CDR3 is TGTGCCAGCAGCCAACCTAGCGGGAGACCTCCTTACAATGAGCAGTTCTTC.

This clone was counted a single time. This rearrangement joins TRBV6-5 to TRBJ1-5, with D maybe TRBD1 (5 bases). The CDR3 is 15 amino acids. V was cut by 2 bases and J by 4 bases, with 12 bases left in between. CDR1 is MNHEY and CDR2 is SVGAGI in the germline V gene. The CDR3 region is CASSYGGSGNQPQHF. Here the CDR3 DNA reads TGTGCCAGCAGTTACGGGGGGTCGGGTAATCAGCCCCAGCATTTT.

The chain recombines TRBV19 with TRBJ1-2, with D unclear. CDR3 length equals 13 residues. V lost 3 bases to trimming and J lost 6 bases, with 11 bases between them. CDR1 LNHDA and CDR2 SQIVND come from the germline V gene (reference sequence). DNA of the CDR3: TGTGCCAGTAGTATCGCCGGGATCGATGGCTACACCTTC. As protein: CASSIAGIDGYTF.

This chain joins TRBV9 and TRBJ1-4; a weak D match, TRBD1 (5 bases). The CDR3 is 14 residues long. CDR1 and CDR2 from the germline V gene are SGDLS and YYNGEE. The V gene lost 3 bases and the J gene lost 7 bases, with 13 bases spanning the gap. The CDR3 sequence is CASSAGLGVEKLFF. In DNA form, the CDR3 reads TGTGCCAGCAGCGCGGGCCTAGGGGTTGAAAAACTGTTTTTT.

In DNA form, the CDR3 reads TGTGCCAGCAGCCAAATACAGACAAGCAATCAGCCCCAGCATTTT. Translation: CASSQIQTSNQPQHF. The chain joins TRBV4-2 to TRBJ1-5; D uncertain. Between the trimmed V and J ends, which lost 2 bases and 1 base, there was a span of 9 bases. CDR3 size: 15 residues. Germline V lookup: CDR1 LGHNA, CDR2 YNFKEQ.

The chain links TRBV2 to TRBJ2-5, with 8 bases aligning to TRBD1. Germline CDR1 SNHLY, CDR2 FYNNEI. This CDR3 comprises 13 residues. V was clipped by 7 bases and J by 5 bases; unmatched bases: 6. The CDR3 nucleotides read TGTGCCAGCACCGAGGACAGGGTCGAGACCCAGTACTTC. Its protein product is CASTEDRVETQYF.

Here the CDR3 reads CASSFQLNTEAFF. DNA of the CDR3: TGTGCCAGCAGTTTTCAATTGAACACTGAAGCTTTCTTT. The chain couples TRBV12-3 or TRBV12-4 to TRBJ1-1; no clear D. The CDR3 spans 13 residues. Trimming cost V 3 bases and J 0 bases, with 5 bases left between them.

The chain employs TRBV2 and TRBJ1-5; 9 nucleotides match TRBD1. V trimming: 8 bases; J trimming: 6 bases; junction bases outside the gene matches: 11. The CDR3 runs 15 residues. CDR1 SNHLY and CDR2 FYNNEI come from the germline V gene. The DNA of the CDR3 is TGTGCCAGCTCGGGACAGGGAATGGGGAGTCAGCCCCAGCATTTT. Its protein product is CASSGQGMGSQPQHF.

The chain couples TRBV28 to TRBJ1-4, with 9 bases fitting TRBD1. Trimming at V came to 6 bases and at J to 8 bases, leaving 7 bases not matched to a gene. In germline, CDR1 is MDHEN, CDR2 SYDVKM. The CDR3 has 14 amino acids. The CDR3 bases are TGTGCCAGCAGCTCCGGGACAGGGTGGGAAAAACTGTTTTTT. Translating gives CASSSGTGWEKLFF.

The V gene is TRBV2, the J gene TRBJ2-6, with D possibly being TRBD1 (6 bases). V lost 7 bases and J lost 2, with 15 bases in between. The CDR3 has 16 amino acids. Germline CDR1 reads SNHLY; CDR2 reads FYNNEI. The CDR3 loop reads CASMEERQAGANVLTF. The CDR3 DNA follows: TGTGCCAGCATGGAAGAAAGACAGGCTGGGGCCAACGTCCTGACTTTC. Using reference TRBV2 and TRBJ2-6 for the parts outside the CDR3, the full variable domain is EPEVTQTPSHQVTQMGQEVILRCVPISNHLYFYWYRQILGQKVEFLVSFYNNEISEKSEIFDDQFSVERPDGSNFTLKIRSTKLEDSAMYFCASMEERQAGANVLTFGAGSRLTVL.

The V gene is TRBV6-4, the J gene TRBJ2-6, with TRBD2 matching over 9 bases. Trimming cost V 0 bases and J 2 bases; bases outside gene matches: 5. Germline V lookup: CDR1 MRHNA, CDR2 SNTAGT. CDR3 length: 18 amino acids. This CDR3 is CASSDSGGGAAGANVLTF. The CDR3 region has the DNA TGTGCCAGCAGTGACTCCGGCGGGGGGGCAGCTGGGGCCAACGTCCTGACTTTC.

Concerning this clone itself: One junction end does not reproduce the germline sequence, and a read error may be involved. CDR3 amino acids: CVSSLEIPGPYNSPLHF. DNA of the CDR3: TGTGTCAGCAGTTTGGAAATCCCAGGGCCCTATAATTCACCCCTCCACTTT. The chain recombines TRBV27 with TRBJ1-6; TRBD1 might be the D (5 bases). The CDR3 spans 17 residues. The V gene's germline CDR1 is MNHEY and CDR2 SMNVEV (reference sequence).

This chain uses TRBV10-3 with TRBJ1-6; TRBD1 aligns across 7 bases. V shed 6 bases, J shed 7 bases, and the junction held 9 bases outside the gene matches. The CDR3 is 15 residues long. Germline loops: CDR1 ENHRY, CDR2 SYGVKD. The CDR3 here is CAIRGTGQSNSPLHF. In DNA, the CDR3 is TGTGCCATCAGAGGCACGGGACAGTCCAATTCACCCCTCCACTTT.

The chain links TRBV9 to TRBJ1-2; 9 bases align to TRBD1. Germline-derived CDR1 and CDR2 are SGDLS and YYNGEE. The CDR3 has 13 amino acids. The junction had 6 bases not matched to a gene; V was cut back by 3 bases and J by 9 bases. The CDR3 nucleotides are TGTGCCAGCAGCGCGGCCGGGACAGGGCGCTACACCTTC. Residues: CASSAAGTGRYTF. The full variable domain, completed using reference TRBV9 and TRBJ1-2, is DSGVTQTPKHLITATGQRVTLRCSPRSGDLSVYWYQQSLDQGLQFLIQYYNGEERAKGNILERFSAQQFPDLHSELNLSSLELGDSALYFCASSAAGTGRYTFGSGTRLTVV.

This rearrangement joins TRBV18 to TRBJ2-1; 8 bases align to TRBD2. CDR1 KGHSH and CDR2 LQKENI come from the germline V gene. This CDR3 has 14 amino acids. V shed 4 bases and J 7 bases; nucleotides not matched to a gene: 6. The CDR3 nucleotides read TGTGCCAGCTCACAAGCGGGGGTAAAAAATGAGCAGTTCTTC. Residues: CASSQAGVKNEQFF.

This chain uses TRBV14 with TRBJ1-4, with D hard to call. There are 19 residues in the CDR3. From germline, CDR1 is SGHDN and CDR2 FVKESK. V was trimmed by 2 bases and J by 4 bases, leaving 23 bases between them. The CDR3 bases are TGTGCCAGCAGCCAACGCAGCGGGTCTTACCGCCAAAGTAATGAAAAACTGTTTTTT. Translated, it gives CASSQRSGSYRQSNEKLFF.

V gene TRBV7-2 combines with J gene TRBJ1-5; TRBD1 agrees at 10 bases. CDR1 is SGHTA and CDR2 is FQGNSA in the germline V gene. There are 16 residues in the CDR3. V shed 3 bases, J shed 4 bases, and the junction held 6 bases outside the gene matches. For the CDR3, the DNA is TGTGCCAGCAGCTTGTACGGGACAGGGGTAAATCAGCCCCAGCATTTT. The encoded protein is CASSLYGTGVNQPQHF. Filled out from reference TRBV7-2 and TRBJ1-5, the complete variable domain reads GAGVSQSPSNKVTEKGKDVELRCDPISGHTALYWYRQSLGQGLEFLIYFQGNSAPDKSGLPSDRFSAERTGGSVSTLTIQRTQQEDSAVYLCASSLYGTGVNQPQHFGDGTRLSIL.

The CDR3 spells CASSAWGPTDTEAFF. The DNA of the CDR3 is TGTGCCAGTAGTGCCTGGGGGCCTACGGACACTGAAGCTTTCTTT. The chain uses TRBV19 and TRBJ1-1, with D possibly TRBD1 on 6 matching bases. V shed 5 bases and J shed 3 bases, with 16 bases lying between them. Germline loops: CDR1 LNHDA, CDR2 SQIVND (reference sequence). This CDR3 has 15 amino acids.

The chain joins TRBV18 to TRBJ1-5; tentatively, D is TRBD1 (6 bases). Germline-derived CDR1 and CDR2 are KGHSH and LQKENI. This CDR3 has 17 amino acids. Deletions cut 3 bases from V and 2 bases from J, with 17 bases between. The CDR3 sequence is CASSPTGFGGGNQPQHF. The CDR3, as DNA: TGTGCCAGCTCACCTACAGGGTTTGGGGGGGGCAATCAGCCCCAGCATTTT.